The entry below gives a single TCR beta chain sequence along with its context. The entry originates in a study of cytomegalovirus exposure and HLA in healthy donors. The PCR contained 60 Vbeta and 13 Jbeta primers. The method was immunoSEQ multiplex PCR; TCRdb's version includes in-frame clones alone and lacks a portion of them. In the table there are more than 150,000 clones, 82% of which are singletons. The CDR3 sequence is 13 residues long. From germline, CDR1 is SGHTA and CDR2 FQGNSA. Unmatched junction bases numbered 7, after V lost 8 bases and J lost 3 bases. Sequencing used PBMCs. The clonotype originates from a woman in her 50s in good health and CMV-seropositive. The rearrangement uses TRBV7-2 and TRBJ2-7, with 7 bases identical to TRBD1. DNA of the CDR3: TGTGCCAGCGGCCGACAGGGTAACTACGAGCAGTACTTC. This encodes CASGRQGNYEQYF.